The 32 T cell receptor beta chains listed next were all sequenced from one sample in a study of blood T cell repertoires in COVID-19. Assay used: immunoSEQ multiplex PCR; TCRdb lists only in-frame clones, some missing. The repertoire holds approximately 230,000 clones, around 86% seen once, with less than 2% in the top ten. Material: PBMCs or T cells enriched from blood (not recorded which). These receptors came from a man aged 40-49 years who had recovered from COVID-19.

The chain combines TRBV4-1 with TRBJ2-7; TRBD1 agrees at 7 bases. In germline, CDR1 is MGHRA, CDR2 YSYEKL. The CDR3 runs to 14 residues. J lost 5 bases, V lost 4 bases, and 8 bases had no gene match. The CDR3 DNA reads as TGCGCCAGCAGCCCCCGGACAGGAGGCGACGAGCAGTACTTC. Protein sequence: CASSPRTGGDEQYF.

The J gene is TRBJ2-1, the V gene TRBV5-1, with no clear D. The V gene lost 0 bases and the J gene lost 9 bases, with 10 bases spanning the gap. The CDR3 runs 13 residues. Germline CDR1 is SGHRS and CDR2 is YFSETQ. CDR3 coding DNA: TGCGCCAGCAGCTTGGTTCTTCGCAGTGAGCAGTTCTTC. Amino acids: CASSLVLRSEQFF.

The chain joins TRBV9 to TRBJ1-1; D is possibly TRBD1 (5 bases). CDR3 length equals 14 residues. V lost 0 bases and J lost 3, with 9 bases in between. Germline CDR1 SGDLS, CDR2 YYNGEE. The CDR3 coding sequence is TGTGCCAGCAGCGTAGGGCAGGGCTACACTGAAGCTTTCTTT. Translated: CASSVGQGYTEAFF. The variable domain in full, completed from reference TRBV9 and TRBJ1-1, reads DSGVTQTPKHLITATGQRVTLRCSPRSGDLSVYWYQQSLDQGLQFLIQYYNGEERAKGNILERFSAQQFPDLHSELNLSSLELGDSALYFCASSVGQGYTEAFFGQGTRLTVV.

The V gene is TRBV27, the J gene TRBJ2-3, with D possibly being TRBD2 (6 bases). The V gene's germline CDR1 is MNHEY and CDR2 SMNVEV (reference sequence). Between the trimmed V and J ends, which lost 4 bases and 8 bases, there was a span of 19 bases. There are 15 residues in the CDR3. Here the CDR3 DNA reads TGTGCCAGCAGTTACGATAGCGGACGTTTAGGTACGCAGTATTTT. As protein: CASSYDSGRLGTQYF.

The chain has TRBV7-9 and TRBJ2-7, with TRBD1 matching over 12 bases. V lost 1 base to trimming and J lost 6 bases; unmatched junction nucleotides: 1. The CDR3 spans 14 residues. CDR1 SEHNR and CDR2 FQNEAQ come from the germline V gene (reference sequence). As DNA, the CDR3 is TGTGCCAGCAGCTTAGGGGACAGGGGGCCCGAGCAGTACTTC. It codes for CASSLGDRGPEQYF. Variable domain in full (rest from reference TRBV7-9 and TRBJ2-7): DTGVSQNPRHKITKRGQNVTFRCDPISEHNRLYWYRQTLGQGPEFLTYFQNEAQLEKSRLLSDRFSAERPKGSFSTLEIQRTEQGDSAMYLCASSLGDRGPEQYFGPGTRLTVT.

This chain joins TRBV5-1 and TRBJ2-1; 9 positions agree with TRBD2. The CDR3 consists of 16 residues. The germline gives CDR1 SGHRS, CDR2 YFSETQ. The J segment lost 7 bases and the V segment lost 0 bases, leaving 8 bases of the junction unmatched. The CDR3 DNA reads TGCGCCAGCAGCTTGGGGGCTGGCGGGGGGGTGAATGAGCAGTTCTTC. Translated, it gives CASSLGAGGGVNEQFF.

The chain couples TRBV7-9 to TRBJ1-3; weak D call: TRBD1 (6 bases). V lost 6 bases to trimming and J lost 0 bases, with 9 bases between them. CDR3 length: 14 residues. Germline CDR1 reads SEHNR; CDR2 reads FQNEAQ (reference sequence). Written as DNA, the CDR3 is TGTGCCAGCAGGGACAGTGGCTCTGGAAACACCATATATTTT. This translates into CASRDSGSGNTIYF.

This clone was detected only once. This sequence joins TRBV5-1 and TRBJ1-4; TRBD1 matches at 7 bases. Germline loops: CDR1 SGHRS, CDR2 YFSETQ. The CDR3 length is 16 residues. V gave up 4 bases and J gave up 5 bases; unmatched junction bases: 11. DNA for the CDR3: TGCGCCAGCAGCGGAGGGACAGCTCAGGGAAATGAAAAACTGTTTTTT. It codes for CASSGGTAQGNEKLFF. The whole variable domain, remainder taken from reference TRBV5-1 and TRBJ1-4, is KAGVTQTPRYLIKTRGQQVTLSCSPISGHRSVSWYQQTPGQGLQFLFEYFSETQRNKGNFPGRFSGRQFSNSRSEMNVSTLELGDSALYLCASSGGTAQGNEKLFFGSGTQLSVL.

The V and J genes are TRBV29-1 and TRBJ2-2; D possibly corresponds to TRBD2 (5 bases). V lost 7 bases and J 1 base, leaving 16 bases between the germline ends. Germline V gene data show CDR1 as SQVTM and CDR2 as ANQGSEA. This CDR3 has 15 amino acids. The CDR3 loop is CSAPANGVNTGELFF. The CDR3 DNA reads TGCAGCGCCCCGGCTAACGGGGTGAACACCGGGGAGCTGTTTTTT.

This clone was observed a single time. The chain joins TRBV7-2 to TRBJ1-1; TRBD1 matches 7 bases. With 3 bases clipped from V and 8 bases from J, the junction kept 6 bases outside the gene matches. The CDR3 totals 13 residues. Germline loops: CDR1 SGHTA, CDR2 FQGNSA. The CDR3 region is CASSLRQGMEAFF. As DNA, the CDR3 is TGTGCCAGCAGCTTGCGACAGGGTATGGAAGCTTTCTTT.

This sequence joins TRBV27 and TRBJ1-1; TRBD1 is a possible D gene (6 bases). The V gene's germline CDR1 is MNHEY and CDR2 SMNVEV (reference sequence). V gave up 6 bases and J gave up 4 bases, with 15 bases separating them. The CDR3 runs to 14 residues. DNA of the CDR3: TGTGCCAGCAGCCCCGGGACACCGGCCACTGAAGCTTTCTTT. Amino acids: CASSPGTPATEAFF.

The CDR3 bases are TGTGCCAGCAGCTTAGTTAGTGGAGGAGCTAACTATGGCTACACCTTC. It encodes CASSLVSGGANYGYTF. This rearrangement joins TRBV7-8 to TRBJ1-2, with unresolved D. Trimming removed 1 base at V and 0 bases at J, with 12 bases between. Per the germline V gene, CDR1 is SGHVS and CDR2 is FQNEAQ. The CDR3 is made up of 16 amino acids.

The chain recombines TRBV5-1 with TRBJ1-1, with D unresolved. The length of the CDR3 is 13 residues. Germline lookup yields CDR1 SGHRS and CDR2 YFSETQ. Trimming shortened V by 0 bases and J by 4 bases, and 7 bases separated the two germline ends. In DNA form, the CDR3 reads TGCGCCAGCAGCTTGGTAGGGAGCACTGAAGCTTTCTTT. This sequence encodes CASSLVGSTEAFF.

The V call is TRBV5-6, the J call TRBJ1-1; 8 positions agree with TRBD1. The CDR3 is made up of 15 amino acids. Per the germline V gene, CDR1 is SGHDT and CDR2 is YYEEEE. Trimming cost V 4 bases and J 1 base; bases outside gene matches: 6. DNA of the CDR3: TGTGCCAGCAGCGCCCGGACAGGGCGGAACACTGAAGCTTTCTTT. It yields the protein CASSARTGRNTEAFF.

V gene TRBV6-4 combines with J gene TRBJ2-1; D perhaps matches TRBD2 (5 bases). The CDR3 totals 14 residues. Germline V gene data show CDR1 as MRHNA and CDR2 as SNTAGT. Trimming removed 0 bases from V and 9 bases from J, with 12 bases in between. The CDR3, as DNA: TGTGCCAGCAGTGACTCGTGGAGCGGCGGTGAGCAGTTCTTC. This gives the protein CASSDSWSGGEQFF.

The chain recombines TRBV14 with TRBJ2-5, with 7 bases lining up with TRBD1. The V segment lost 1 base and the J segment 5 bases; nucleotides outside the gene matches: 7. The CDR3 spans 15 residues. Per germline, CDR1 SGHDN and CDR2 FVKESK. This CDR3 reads CASSQVGGQRETQYF. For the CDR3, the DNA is TGTGCCAGCAGCCAAGTAGGGGGCCAGCGGGAGACCCAGTACTTC.

The CDR3 nucleotides read TGTGCCAGCAGCTTCGGGGGGTCAGATACGCAGTATTTT. This sequence encodes CASSFGGSDTQYF. The rearrangement links TRBV7-9 to TRBJ2-3, with 7 bases lining up with TRBD2. V lost 3 bases and J lost 4; bases outside the gene matches: 1. This CDR3 region has 13 residues. The V gene's germline CDR1 is SEHNR and CDR2 FQNEAQ (reference sequence).

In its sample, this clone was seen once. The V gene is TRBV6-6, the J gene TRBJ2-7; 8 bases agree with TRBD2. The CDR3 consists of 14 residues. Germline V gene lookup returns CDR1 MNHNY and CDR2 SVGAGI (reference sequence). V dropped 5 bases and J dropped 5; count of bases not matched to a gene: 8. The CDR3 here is CASSQLGLVHEQYF. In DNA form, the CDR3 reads TGTGCCAGCAGTCAACTGGGACTAGTGCACGAGCAGTACTTC.

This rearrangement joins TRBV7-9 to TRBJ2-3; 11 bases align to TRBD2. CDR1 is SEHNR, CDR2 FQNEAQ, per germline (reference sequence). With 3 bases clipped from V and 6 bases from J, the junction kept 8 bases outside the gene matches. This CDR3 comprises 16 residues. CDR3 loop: CASSLLAGGPGDTQYF. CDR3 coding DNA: TGTGCCAGCAGCTTGTTAGCGGGAGGGCCGGGGGATACGCAGTATTTT.

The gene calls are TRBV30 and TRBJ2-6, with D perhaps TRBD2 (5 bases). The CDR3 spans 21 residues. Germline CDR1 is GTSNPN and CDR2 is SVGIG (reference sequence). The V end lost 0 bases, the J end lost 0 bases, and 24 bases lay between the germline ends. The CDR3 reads CAWSVLRNPPGLDSGANVLTF. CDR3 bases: TGTGCCTGGAGTGTACTTCGCAACCCCCCGGGGTTAGACTCTGGGGCCAACGTCCTGACTTTC.

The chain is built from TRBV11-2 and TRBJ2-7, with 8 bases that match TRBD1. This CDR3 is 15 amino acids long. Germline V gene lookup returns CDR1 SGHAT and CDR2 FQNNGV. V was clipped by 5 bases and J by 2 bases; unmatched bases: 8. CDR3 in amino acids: CASSPARGPPYEQYF. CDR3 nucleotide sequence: TGTGCCAGCAGCCCCGCCAGGGGGCCACCCTACGAGCAGTACTTC.

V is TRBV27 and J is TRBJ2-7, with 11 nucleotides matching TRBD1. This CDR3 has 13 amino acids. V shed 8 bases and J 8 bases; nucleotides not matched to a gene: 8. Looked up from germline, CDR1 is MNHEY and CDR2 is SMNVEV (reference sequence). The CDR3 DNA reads TGTGCCAGCGGGGGGACAGGGGGTCTTCAGCAGTACTTC. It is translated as CASGGTGGLQQYF.

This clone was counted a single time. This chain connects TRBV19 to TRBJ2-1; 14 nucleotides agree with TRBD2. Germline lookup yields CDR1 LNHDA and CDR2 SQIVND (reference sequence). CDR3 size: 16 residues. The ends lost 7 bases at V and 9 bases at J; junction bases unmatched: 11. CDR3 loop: CASTWSGTSGGGEQFF. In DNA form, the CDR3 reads TGTGCCAGTACGTGGTCCGGGACTAGCGGGGGAGGTGAGCAGTTCTTC.

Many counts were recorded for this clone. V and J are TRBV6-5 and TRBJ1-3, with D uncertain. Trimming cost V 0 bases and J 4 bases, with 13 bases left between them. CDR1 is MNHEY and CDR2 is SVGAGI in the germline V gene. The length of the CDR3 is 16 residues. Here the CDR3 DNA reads TGTGCCAGCAGTTACTCGGCGGGTTTGGGGGGAAACACCATATATTTT. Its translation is CASSYSAGLGGNTIYF.

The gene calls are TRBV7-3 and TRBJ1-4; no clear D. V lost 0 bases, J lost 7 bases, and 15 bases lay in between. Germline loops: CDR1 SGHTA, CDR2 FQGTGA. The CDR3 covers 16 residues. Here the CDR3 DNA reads TGTGCCAGCAGCTTAACTGGGTTGCAAGGCGGTGAAAAACTGTTTTTT. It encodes CASSLTGLQGGEKLFF. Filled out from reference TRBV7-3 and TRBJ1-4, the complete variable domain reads GAGVSQTPSNKVTEKGKYVELRCDPISGHTALYWYRQSLGQGPEFLIYFQGTGAADDSGLPNDRFFAVRPEGSVSTLKIQRTERGDSAVYLCASSLTGLQGGEKLFFGSGTQLSVL.

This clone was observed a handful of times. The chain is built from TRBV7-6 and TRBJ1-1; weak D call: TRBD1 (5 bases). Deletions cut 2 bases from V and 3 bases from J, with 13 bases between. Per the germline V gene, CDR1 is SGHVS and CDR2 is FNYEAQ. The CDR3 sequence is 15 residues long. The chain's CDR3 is CASSLMGTGDTEAFF. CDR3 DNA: TGTGCCAGCAGCTTAATGGGGACGGGGGACACTGAAGCTTTCTTT. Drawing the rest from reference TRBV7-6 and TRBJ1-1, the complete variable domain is GAGVSQSPRYKVTKRGQDVALRCDPISGHVSLYWYRQALGQGPEFLTYFNYEAQQDKSGLPNDRFSAERPEGSISTLTIQRTEQRDSAMYRCASSLMGTGDTEAFFGQGTRLTVV.

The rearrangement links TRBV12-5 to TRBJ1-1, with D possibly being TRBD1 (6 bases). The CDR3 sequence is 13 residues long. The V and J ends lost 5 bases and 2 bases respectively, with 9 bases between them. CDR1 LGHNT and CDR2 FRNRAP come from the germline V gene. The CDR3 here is CASGQQGNTEAFF. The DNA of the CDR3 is TGTGCTAGTGGTCAACAGGGTAACACTGAAGCTTTCTTT.

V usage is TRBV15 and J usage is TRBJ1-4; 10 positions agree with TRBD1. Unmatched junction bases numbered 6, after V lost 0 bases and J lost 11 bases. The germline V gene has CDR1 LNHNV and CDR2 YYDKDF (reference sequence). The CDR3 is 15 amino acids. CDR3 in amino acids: CATSRDEGTGVKLFF. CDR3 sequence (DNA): TGTGCCACCAGCAGAGATGAAGGGACAGGGGTGAAACTGTTTTTT.

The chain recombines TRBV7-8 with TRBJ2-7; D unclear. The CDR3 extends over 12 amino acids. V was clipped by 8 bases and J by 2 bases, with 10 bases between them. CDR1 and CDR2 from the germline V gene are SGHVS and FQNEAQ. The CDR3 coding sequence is TGTGCCAGCGCGACGACTGCCTACGAGCAGTACTTC. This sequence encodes CASATTAYEQYF.

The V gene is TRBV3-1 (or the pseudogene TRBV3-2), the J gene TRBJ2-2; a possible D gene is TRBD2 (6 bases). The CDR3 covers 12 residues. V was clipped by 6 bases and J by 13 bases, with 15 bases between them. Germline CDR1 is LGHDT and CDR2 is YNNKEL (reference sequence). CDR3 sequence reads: CASSPPGRGLFF. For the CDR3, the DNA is TGTGCCAGCAGTCCTCCGGGGCGGGGGCTGTTTTTT.

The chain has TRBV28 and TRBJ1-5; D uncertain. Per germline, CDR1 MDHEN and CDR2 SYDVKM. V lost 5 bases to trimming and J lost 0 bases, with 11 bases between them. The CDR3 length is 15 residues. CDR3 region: CASSSPDYSNQPQHF. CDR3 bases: TGTGCCAGCAGTAGTCCAGATTATAGCAATCAGCCCCAGCATTTT.

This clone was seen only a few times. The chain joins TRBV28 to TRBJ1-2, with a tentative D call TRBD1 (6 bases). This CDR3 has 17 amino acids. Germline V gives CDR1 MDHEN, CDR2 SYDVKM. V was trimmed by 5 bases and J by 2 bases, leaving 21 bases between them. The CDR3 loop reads CASSITGMVEANYGYTF. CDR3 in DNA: TGTGCCAGCAGTATTACAGGGATGGTGGAGGCGAACTATGGCTACACCTTC.